This T cell receptor (beta chain) was identified during a study of CD4+ T cells in melanoma. This clone has only one observation. Assay: immunoSEQ multiplex PCR; the TCRdb copy retains only in-frame clones and omits some. The data show tens of thousands of clones, with roughly three quarters seen just once and roughly 4.4% held by the top ten. This CDR3 has 15 amino acids. Trimming removed 4 bases from V and 3 bases from J, with 12 bases in between. Material: tumor tissue. The origin of this receptor is a human donor with melanoma. This chain links TRBV23-1 with TRBJ2-2, with no clear D. TRBV23-1 has ORF status, its function being uncertain. The CDR3 here is CASSLRVWDTGELFF. The CDR3 DNA is TGCGCCAGCAGTCTTCGGGTCTGGGACACCGGGGAGCTGTTTTTT.